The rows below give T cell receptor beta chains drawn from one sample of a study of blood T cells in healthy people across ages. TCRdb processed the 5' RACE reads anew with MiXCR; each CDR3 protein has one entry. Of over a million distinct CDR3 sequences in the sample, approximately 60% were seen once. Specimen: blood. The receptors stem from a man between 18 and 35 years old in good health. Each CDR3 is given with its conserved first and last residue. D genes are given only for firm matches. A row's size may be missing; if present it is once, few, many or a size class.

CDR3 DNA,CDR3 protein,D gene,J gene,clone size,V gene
TGTGCCAGCAGCGTCGGACAGATGTACGAGCAGTACTTC,CASSVGQMYEQYF,-,TRBJ2-7,-,TRBV9
TGTGCCAGCAACCGCTTCGAGGGATTTAATGAAAAGCTGTTTTTT,CASNRFEGFNEKLFF,-,TRBJ1-4,-,TRBV28
TGTGCCAGCAGCGGAGCCGGGGGCACTGAAGCTTTCTTT,CASSGAGGTEAFF,-,TRBJ1-1,-,TRBV5-1
TGTGCCAGCAGCGTCTCGGGATATGAAGCTTTCTTT,CASSVSGYEAFF,-,TRBJ1-1,-,TRBV9
TGTGCCAGCAGCCGTAGCGGGAGGGCGGGCACAGATACGGAGTATTTT,CASSRSGRAGTDTEYF,TRBD2,TRBJ2-3,-,TRBV6-5
TGTGCCAGCGGGGACAGCTCCTACGAGCAGTACTTC,CASGDSSYEQYF,TRBD1,TRBJ2-7,many,TRBV6-6
TGCAGTGCTGATAATAGGGCAGGATCCTACGAGCAGTACTTC,CSADNRAGSYEQYF,-,TRBJ2-7,many,TRBV20-1
TGTGCCATCAGTAAGCGCAAGAGCTCCTACGAGCAGTACTTC,CAISKRKSSYEQYF,-,TRBJ2-7,-,TRBV10-3
TGTGCCAGCAGTGAATGGATAGGGAGCACAGATACGCAGTATTTT,CASSEWIGSTDTQYF,-,TRBJ2-3,-,TRBV6-4
TGCAGCGTTGCTGGTCAGGGGAACACTGAAGCTTTCTTT,CSVAGQGNTEAFF,-,TRBJ1-1,-,TRBV29-1
TGTGCCAGCAGCGAGACCACTAGCGGGATATACGAGCAGTACTTC,CASSETTSGIYEQYF,TRBD2,TRBJ2-7,few,TRBV7-2
TGTGCCAGCAAACGGACTATCGCCAATGAGCAGTTCTTC,CASKRTIANEQFF,-,TRBJ2-1,-,TRBV2
TGTGCCAGCAGTCCGACTAGCGAGAGACGTAAAGAGACCCAGTACTTC,CASSPTSERRKETQYF,TRBD2,TRBJ2-5,few,TRBV6-6
TGCAGCGCTCAATCCTTGACTAGCGGGAGACCCGGGGAGCTGTTTTTT,CSAQSLTSGRPGELFF,TRBD2,TRBJ2-2,-,TRBV29-1
TGTGCCATCAGTGAGTCGATACAGGCCTCCACTGAAGCTTTCTTT,CAISESIQASTEAFF,-,TRBJ1-1,-,TRBV10-3
TGTGCCAGCAGTTACCCAGCGGGACACACAAGGACCTACGAGCAGTACTTC,CASSYPAGHTRTYEQYF,-,TRBJ2-7,-,TRBV6-2/TRBV6-3
TGCAGTGGTGCGGACAGTTACAATGAGCAGTTCTTC,CSGADSYNEQFF,-,TRBJ2-1,few,TRBV20-1
TGTGCCAGCAGTCCCCCGGGAGATAGCTATGGCTACACCTTC,CASSPPGDSYGYTF,-,TRBJ1-2,-,TRBV28
TGTGCCAGCAGCTTAGGGGGGGGATTCTATGGCTACACCTTC,CASSLGGGFYGYTF,-,TRBJ1-2,-,TRBV11-2
TGTGCCAGCAGGAGAACGGGGGGTAGCACAGATACGCAGTATTTT,CASRRTGGSTDTQYF,TRBD2,TRBJ2-3,few,TRBV2
TGCGCCAGCAGCCAAGTCTATTACCCCTACAATGAGCAGTTCTTC,CASSQVYYPYNEQFF,-,TRBJ2-1,-,TRBV4-3
TGTGCCAGCAGTGAGCAGCCTCATGGCTACACCTTC,CASSEQPHGYTF,-,TRBJ1-2,-,TRBV28
TGTGCCAGCAGTGACCATTCGGTCGCCCAGCATTTT,CASSDHSVAQHF,-,TRBJ1-5,-,TRBV6-1
TGCGCCAGCAGCCAAGCGGGAGGTAGTCTTTACGAGCAGTACTTC,CASSQAGGSLYEQYF,TRBD2,TRBJ2-7,few,TRBV4-1
TGTGCCAGCAGCTTAGGCCCGGGGGGGGGCCGGTACGAGCAGTACTTC,CASSLGPGGGRYEQYF,TRBD2,TRBJ2-7,once,TRBV7-6
TGTGCCAGCAGCTTATATCCAGGGTCTACCTACGAGCAGTACTTC,CASSLYPGSTYEQYF,-,TRBJ2-7,-,TRBV7-2
TGCGCCAGCAGCCAAGTTGGGCCACTGGAGACCCAGTACTTC,CASSQVGPLETQYF,-,TRBJ2-5,-,TRBV4-1
TGTGCCAGCAGTGTTCAGGTTTGGAGCTATGGCTACACCTTC,CASSVQVWSYGYTF,-,TRBJ1-2,many,TRBV2
TGTGCCAGCAGCATGACAGGGCGAGAGACCCAGTACTTC,CASSMTGRETQYF,TRBD1,TRBJ2-5,few,TRBV7-9
TGTGCCAGCAGCGTAGGGCTGGGAGGCTACGAGCAGTACTTC,CASSVGLGGYEQYF,-,TRBJ2-7,few,TRBV9
TGTGCCAGCAGTCCCTTTAGCGGGGTAGGAGAGACCCAGTACTTC,CASSPFSGVGETQYF,TRBD2,TRBJ2-5,-,TRBV12-3/TRBV12-4
TGTGCCAGTAGTATAGTGTGGCTAGCGGGAGTAGATGAGCAGTTCTTC,CASSIVWLAGVDEQFF,TRBD2,TRBJ2-1,-,TRBV19
TGTGCCAGCAGCCTCGGACAGGTGAACACCGGGGAGCTGTTTTTT,CASSLGQVNTGELFF,TRBD1,TRBJ2-2,-,TRBV14
TGTGCTAGTGGTTTGACGGGTACGCAGTATTTT,CASGLTGTQYF,-,TRBJ2-3,few,TRBV12-5